These 31 T cell receptor beta chains were all obtained from the same sample, sequenced in a study of a mutant IDH1 vaccine in newly diagnosed glioma. The time point here: week 11, during vaccination. Vaccine doses each comprised 300 ug of mutant IDH1 20-mer peptide, with topical imiquimod. The repertoire was sequenced with immunoSEQ multiplex PCR; TCRdb's copy has only in-frame clones and lacks some. The table shows over 95,000 clones, with roughly nine tenths occurring only once. These TCRs' antigens remain unknown. The source material was PBMCs, sampled from a glioma patient whose treatment included an IDH1 peptide vaccine. Source of these receptors: a woman in her 50s with glioma.

The chain is built from TRBV5-1 and TRBJ2-2, with TRBD1 matching over 7 bases. The CDR3 runs to 14 residues. With V trimmed by 4 bases and J by 8 bases, 8 bases remained unmatched. CDR1 is SGHRS and CDR2 is YFSETQ in the germline V gene. The CDR3 loop reads CASSLDRAAGELFF. Here the CDR3 DNA reads TGCGCCAGCAGCCTTGACAGGGCGGCGGGGGAGCTGTTTTTT.

CDR3 coding DNA: TGCGCCAGCAGCTTGGCCGGGACAGGGGTCTACGAGCAGTACTTC. Translation gives CASSLAGTGVYEQYF. The V gene is TRBV5-1, the J gene TRBJ2-7; 10 bases are a match to TRBD1. There are 15 residues in the CDR3. After removal of 0 bases from V and 3 bases from J, the junction contained 3 bases not matched to a gene. CDR1 SGHRS and CDR2 YFSETQ come from the germline V gene.

The rearrangement links TRBV5-1 to TRBJ2-2, with D hard to call. Germline lookup yields CDR1 SGHRS and CDR2 YFSETQ. The CDR3 has 13 residues. V was cut by 0 bases and J by 10 bases, with 10 bases left in between. The CDR3 spells CASSLGWSEELFF. CDR3 in DNA: TGCGCCAGCAGCTTGGGGTGGTCGGAGGAGCTGTTTTTT.

The J gene is TRBJ2-1, the V gene TRBV27, with D possibly TRBD2 on 7 matching bases. Trimming shortened V by 5 bases and J by 8 bases, and 16 bases separated the two germline ends. CDR1 and CDR2 from the germline V gene are MNHEY and SMNVEV (reference sequence). This CDR3 is built from 14 residues. CDR3 loop: CASSPGGREHEQFF. The DNA for the CDR3 is TGTGCCAGCAGTCCCGGGGGGCGGGAACATGAGCAGTTCTTC.

The chain couples TRBV7-2 to TRBJ2-5, with TRBD1 as a possible D gene (5 bases). V gave up 1 base and J gave up 2 bases, with 8 bases separating them. CDR3 length: 14 amino acids. Germline CDR1 is SGHTA and CDR2 is FQGNSA. The DNA for the CDR3 is TGTGCCAGCAGCTTAGGGGGCAGACAAGAGACCCAGTACTTC. It translates to CASSLGGRQETQYF.

This chain joins TRBV4-1 and TRBJ2-1; D is ambiguous. The V gene's germline CDR1 is MGHRA and CDR2 YSYEKL. CDR3 size: 15 residues. The V and J ends lost 0 bases and 3 bases respectively, with 9 bases between them. Written as DNA, the CDR3 is TGCGCCAGCAGCCAAGAGTCATCTAGCTACAATGAGCAGTTCTTC. This sequence encodes CASSQESSSYNEQFF.

V usage is TRBV5-6 and J usage is TRBJ1-1; D unresolved. V lost 3 bases and J lost 2, with 14 bases in between. The germline V gene encodes CDR1 SGHDT and CDR2 YYEEEE. This CDR3 has 15 residues. For the CDR3, the DNA is TGTGCCAGCAGCTCCCCCCTAAATGCTAACACTGAAGCTTTCTTT. Translated, it gives CASSSPLNANTEAFF. The full variable domain, completed using reference TRBV5-6 and TRBJ1-1, is DAGVTQSPTHLIKTRGQQVTLRCSPKSGHDTVSWYQQALGQGPQFIFQYYEEEERQRGNFPDRFSGHQFPNYSSELNVNALLLGDSALYLCASSSPLNANTEAFFGQGTRLTVV.

The rearrangement joins TRBV11-3 to TRBJ2-7; 7 bases are a match to TRBD2. J was trimmed by 6 bases and V by 1 base; bases with no gene match: 6. The CDR3 is 14 amino acids. Germline V gene data show CDR1 as SGHNT and CDR2 as YENEEA. CDR3 amino acids: CASSLVGGSPEQYF. In DNA form, the CDR3 reads TGTGCCAGCAGCTTAGTCGGCGGGAGTCCCGAGCAGTACTTC. The full variable domain, with the rest looked up from reference TRBV11-3 and TRBJ2-7, is EAGVVQSPRYKIIEKKQPVAFWCNPISGHNTLYWYLQNLGQGPELLIRYENEEAVDDSQLPKDRFSAERLKGVDSTLKIQPAELGDSAVYLCASSLVGGSPEQYFGPGTRLTVT.

The chain joins TRBV6-5 to TRBJ2-3; no firm D call. The germline CDR1 and CDR2 sequences are MNHEY and SVGAGI. CDR3 size: 13 residues. Trimming took 6 bases from V and 6 from J, leaving 13 bases between them. The CDR3 region is CASRDALTDTQYF. The CDR3 bases are TGTGCCAGCAGGGACGCATTGACGGATACGCAGTATTTT.

This rearrangement joins TRBV19 to TRBJ2-1, with D possibly matching TRBD2 (5 bases). In germline, CDR1 is LNHDA, CDR2 SQIVND (reference sequence). The CDR3 extends over 13 amino acids. Trimming took 6 bases from V and 0 from J, leaving 6 bases between them. The CDR3 spells CASRRDSYNEQFF. The CDR3, as DNA: TGTGCCAGTAGGAGGGACTCCTACAATGAGCAGTTCTTC.

The rearrangement joins TRBV6-5 to TRBJ2-1; TRBD2 aligns across 9 bases. CDR1 and CDR2 (germline): MNHEY, SVGAGI. With 4 bases clipped from V and 7 bases from J, the junction kept 11 bases outside the gene matches. The CDR3 spans 16 residues. This CDR3 reads CASSSKNSGSKNEQFF. CDR3 DNA sequence: TGTGCCAGCAGTTCCAAAAATAGCGGGAGTAAGAATGAGCAGTTCTTC.

This chain links TRBV5-8 with TRBJ2-7; no reliable D call. Trimming took off 1 base at V and 3 bases at J, with 5 bases between the two ends. Germline-derived CDR1 and CDR2 are SGHTS and YDEGEE. The CDR3 spans 12 residues. CDR3 in amino acids: CASSLPFYEQYF. The CDR3 DNA reads TGTGCCAGCAGCTTGCCATTCTACGAGCAGTACTTC.

The rearrangement uses TRBV5-1 and TRBJ2-7; TRBD2 matches at 7 bases. Germline CDR1 SGHRS, CDR2 YFSETQ. The J segment lost 3 bases and the V segment lost 0 bases, leaving 9 bases of the junction unmatched. The CDR3 extends over 16 amino acids. CDR3 amino acids: CASSLGPAGDYYEQYF. CDR3 sequence (DNA): TGCGCCAGCAGCTTGGGCCCGGCGGGAGACTACTACGAGCAGTACTTC.

The chain couples TRBV27 to TRBJ2-1; perhaps TRBD2 as D (6 bases). The CDR3 is 16 amino acids. The germline V gene encodes CDR1 MNHEY and CDR2 SMNVEV (reference sequence). Trimming took 7 bases from V and 0 from J, leaving 16 bases between them. The DNA of the CDR3 is TGTGCCAGCATCAAAGCGGGCATTAGCTCCTACAATGAGCAGTTCTTC. This codes for CASIKAGISSYNEQFF.

The chain combines TRBV9 with TRBJ2-3; D unresolved. CDR3 length: 15 residues. From germline, CDR1 is SGDLS and CDR2 YYNGEE. V lost 0 bases, J lost 0 bases, and 8 bases lay in between. In DNA, the CDR3 is TGTGCCAGCAGCGTAGGGGCGCCCAGCACAGATACGCAGTATTTT. It encodes CASSVGAPSTDTQYF.

The chain couples TRBV6-1 to TRBJ2-7; 8 bases line up with TRBD1. The germline gives CDR1 MNHNS, CDR2 SASEGT. The V and J ends lost 8 bases and 3 bases, in that order; junction bases with no gene match: 0. The CDR3 length is 11 residues. CDR3 in amino acids: CASGTGYEQYF. CDR3 DNA sequence: TGTGCCAGCGGGACAGGCTACGAGCAGTACTTC.

This rearrangement joins TRBV10-3 to TRBJ2-5, with 14 bases matching TRBD2. CDR1 and CDR2 (germline): ENHRY, SYGVKD. Trimming at V came to 4 bases and at J to 11 bases, leaving 9 bases not matched to a gene. The CDR3 consists of 15 residues. CDR3 DNA sequence: TGTGCCATCAGTGGTACCGGGACTAGCGGGAGAGAGCAGTACTTC. It encodes CAISGTGTSGREQYF.

This CDR3 is CASSQDRAGRTGELFF. CDR3 DNA: TGCGCCAGCAGCCAAGACAGGGCAGGGCGGACCGGGGAGCTGTTTTTT. The chain couples TRBV4-1 to TRBJ2-2; D might be TRBD1 (5 bases). This CDR3 contains 16 residues. V was clipped by 0 bases and J by 5 bases, with 13 bases between them. CDR1 is MGHRA and CDR2 is YSYEKL in the germline V gene.

This chain connects TRBV7-9 to TRBJ2-2; tentative D call: TRBD2 (5 bases). The length of the CDR3 is 14 residues. V was cut by 7 bases and J by 4 bases, with 13 bases left in between. Per the germline V gene, CDR1 is SEHNR and CDR2 is FQNEAQ (reference sequence). The CDR3 coding sequence is TGTGCCAGCATCGAAAGGGCGGGCACCGGGGAGCTGTTTTTT. Protein: CASIERAGTGELFF. Together with reference TRBV7-9 and TRBJ2-2, the CDR3 gives the full variable domain: DTGVSQNPRHKITKRGQNVTFRCDPISEHNRLYWYRQTLGQGPEFLTYFQNEAQLEKSRLLSDRFSAERPKGSFSTLEIQRTEQGDSAMYLCASIERAGTGELFFGEGSRLTVL.

Details on this clone: Other nucleotide sequences from this sample produce the same CDR3. The rearrangement joins TRBV6-5 to TRBJ1-5; D not resolved. Germline CDR1 and CDR2: MNHEY and SVGAGI. The germline V and J ends were trimmed by 4 bases and 6 bases, with 10 bases remaining between them. This CDR3 has 13 residues. This chain's CDR3 is CASSSGGGQPQHF. The CDR3 nucleotides are TGTGCCAGCAGTTCGGGAGGCGGTCAGCCCCAGCATTTT.

The chain combines TRBV12-2 with TRBJ2-3; the D call in the table, TRBD2, was not verified against the DNA. TRBV12-2 is labeled a pseudogene. The CDR3 has 15 residues. The CDR3 DNA sequence: TGTGCAAGTCGCTTACGGCTAGGAAGCACAGATACGCAGTATTTT. Amino acids: CASRLRLGSTDTQYF.

The V gene is TRBV2, the J gene TRBJ1-2; a weak D match, TRBD1 (6 bases). Trimming stripped 0 bases from V and 4 bases from J, with 12 bases between. CDR3 length: 15 amino acids. The germline CDR1 and CDR2 sequences are SNHLY and FYNNEI. The CDR3 sequence is CASSEALRGAYGYTF. CDR3 DNA: TGTGCCAGCAGTGAAGCGCTTCGGGGGGCCTATGGCTACACCTTC.

This clone was observed a few times. The V and J genes are TRBV7-9 and TRBJ1-5; D gene uncertain. This CDR3 is built from 12 residues. V lost 5 bases, J lost 7 bases, and 9 bases lay in between. Germline V gives CDR1 SEHNR, CDR2 FQNEAQ (reference sequence). The CDR3 DNA follows: TGTGCCAGCAGCGATCGAGGGCAGCCCCAGCATTTT. This encodes CASSDRGQPQHF. Using reference TRBV7-9 and TRBJ1-5 for the parts outside the CDR3, the full variable domain is DTGVSQNPRHKITKRGQNVTFRCDPISEHNRLYWYRQTLGQGPEFLTYFQNEAQLEKSRLLSDRFSAERPKGSFSTLEIQRTEQGDSAMYLCASSDRGQPQHFGDGTRLSIL.

J is TRBJ2-1 and V is TRBV15; TRBD1 or TRBD2 may be the D gene (5 bases each). Germline V gene sequence: CDR1 LNHNV, CDR2 YYDKDF (reference sequence). The length of the CDR3 is 13 residues. V lost 9 bases and J lost 9, with 18 bases in between. Here the CDR3 reads CATGRDPGTEQFF. The CDR3 coding sequence is TGTGCCACGGGTAGGGACCCGGGCACTGAGCAGTTCTTC.

The J gene is TRBJ2-1, the V gene TRBV7-8; unclear D gene. From germline, CDR1 is SGHVS and CDR2 FQNEAQ. Trimming shortened V by 1 base and J by 8 bases, and 9 bases separated the two germline ends. The CDR3 extends over 13 amino acids. Here the CDR3 reads CASSLVTEDEQFF. The DNA of the CDR3 is TGTGCCAGCAGCTTAGTTACAGAGGATGAGCAGTTCTTC.

The rearrangement links TRBV19 to TRBJ2-3; 8 bases map to TRBD1. Germline assignment: CDR1 LNHDA and CDR2 SQIVND (reference sequence). V dropped 5 bases and J dropped 4; count of bases not matched to a gene: 14. The CDR3 runs 17 residues. The CDR3 reads CASSLPPPDRDSDTQYF. The DNA of the CDR3 is TGTGCCAGTAGTCTACCTCCTCCGGACAGGGATTCAGATACGCAGTATTTT. The full variable domain, its missing parts supplied by reference TRBV19 and TRBJ2-3, is DGGITQSPKYLFRKEGQNVTLSCEQNLNHDAMYWYRQDPGQGLRLIYYSQIVNDFQKGDIAEGYSVSREKKESFPLTVTSAQKNPTAFYLCASSLPPPDRDSDTQYFGPGTRLTVL.

In nucleotides, the CDR3 is TGTGCCAGCAGCGTCCTAGGGACTAGATATACAGATACGCAGTATTTT. It translates to CASSVLGTRYTDTQYF. The chain links TRBV9 to TRBJ2-3; TRBD2 agrees at 8 bases. Germline V gene data show CDR1 as SGDLS and CDR2 as YYNGEE. This CDR3 has 16 residues. Trimming removed 2 bases from V and 3 bases from J; junction bases left unmatched: 8.

V and J are TRBV28 and TRBJ2-2; D ambiguous. The CDR3 spans 15 residues. V lost 4 bases and J 2 bases, leaving 11 bases between the germline ends. From germline, CDR1 is MDHEN and CDR2 SYDVKM. This CDR3 is CASSYGLFNTGELFF. The CDR3 DNA is TGTGCCAGCAGTTATGGATTATTCAACACCGGGGAGCTGTTTTTT.

This chain uses TRBV10-2 with TRBJ2-7, with 7 bases identical to TRBD1. Germline values: CDR1 WSHSY, CDR2 SAAADI. Trimming took 6 bases from V and 7 from J; bases not matched to a gene: 21. This CDR3 has 17 residues. CDR3 region: CASRTLYRGLANSEQYF. DNA for the CDR3: TGCGCCAGCAGGACGCTTTACAGGGGTTTAGCTAATAGTGAGCAGTACTTC.

V and J are TRBV29-1 and TRBJ2-1, with D perhaps matching TRBD2 (6 bases). From germline, CDR1 is SQVTM and CDR2 ANQGSEA. Trimming removed 8 bases from V and 8 bases from J, with 16 bases in between. The CDR3 contains 12 residues. CDR3 protein: CSRRRGEDEQFF. CDR3 bases: TGCAGCCGACGACGAGGGGAGGATGAGCAGTTCTTC.

This sequence joins TRBV27 and TRBJ2-7; a possible D gene is TRBD1 (6 bases). The CDR3 is made up of 13 amino acids. V lost 6 bases and J lost 6, with 15 bases in between. In germline, CDR1 is MNHEY, CDR2 SMNVEV (reference sequence). This CDR3 reads CASRSTGWSEQYF. In DNA, the CDR3 is TGTGCCAGCAGGTCCACAGGGTGGAGCGAGCAGTACTTC.